This entry lists 12 T cell receptor beta chains sequenced from one sample in a study of beta chain features in type 1 diabetes. General study findings and limits: Researchers report that Type 1 diabetes patients had moderately but significantly shorter TCRB CDR3s across all four CD4+ subsets.

Their specific antigens are unknown. Expressed TCRB transcripts were sequenced after all isolated RNA was converted to cDNA. The repertoire was sequenced with immunoSEQ multiplex PCR; TCRdb's copy has only in-frame clones and lacks some. The sample yields 150,000 to 200,000 clones, about 9% seen once. The sequencing input was central memory CD4+ T cells from blood. These receptors originate from a woman aged 30 to 39 with type 1 diabetes.

The chain employs TRBV30 and TRBJ1-5; TRBD1 agrees at 10 bases. The germline gives CDR1 GTSNPN, CDR2 SVGIG (reference sequence). The CDR3 is 14 residues long. Trimming cost V 3 bases and J 6 bases; bases outside gene matches: 5. CDR3 in DNA: TGTGCCTGGAGCCGGGACAGGGGCGGTCAGCCCCAGCATTTT. This codes for CAWSRDRGGQPQHF.

This sequence joins TRBV6-5 and TRBJ2-7, with TRBD1 matching over 8 bases. The J segment lost 6 bases and the V segment lost 5 bases, leaving 9 bases of the junction unmatched. The length of the CDR3 is 14 residues. Germline V CDR1 and CDR2: MNHEY, SVGAGI. In DNA form, the CDR3 reads TGTGCCAGCAGTCACGGACAGGGTTTACGCGAGCAGTACTTC. Translation gives CASSHGQGLREQYF.

This clone was seen only a few times. The chain couples TRBV5-1 to TRBJ2-5, with 11 nucleotides matching TRBD2. The CDR3 spans 17 residues. J gave up 3 bases and V 0 bases, and 7 bases lay outside the gene matches. Germline V CDR1 and CDR2: SGHRS, YFSETQ. CDR3 sequence: CASSLGLAGPGEETQYF. DNA for the CDR3: TGCGCCAGCAGCTTGGGACTAGCGGGACCGGGGGAAGAGACCCAGTACTTC.

This clone has more than one count but fewer than ten. This chain connects TRBV6-4 to TRBJ2-6, with 8 positions matching TRBD1. This CDR3 region has 17 residues. CDR1 and CDR2 from the germline V gene are MRHNA and SNTAGT. V lost 5 bases to trimming and J lost 2 bases; unmatched junction nucleotides: 8. The CDR3, as DNA: TGTGCCAGCAGTCCCAGGACAGGGTCGACTGGGGCCAACGTCCTGACTTTC. It translates to CASSPRTGSTGANVLTF.

This clone was recorded a few times. The rearrangement joins TRBV18 to TRBJ2-7, with D possibly TRBD1 on 6 matching bases. V gave up 3 bases and J gave up 3 bases, with 15 bases separating them. CDR1 is KGHSH and CDR2 is LQKENI in the germline V gene. The CDR3 is 15 amino acids. The DNA for the CDR3 is TGTGCCAGCTCACCTCCGGGACACCTGAACTACGAGCAGTACTTC. The encoded protein is CASSPPGHLNYEQYF.

This clone was counted only a few times. The CDR3 reads CSVEGTSGSGGELFF. CDR3 bases: TGCAGCGTTGAAGGGACTAGCGGGAGTGGCGGGGAGCTGTTTTTT. This sequence joins TRBV29-1 and TRBJ2-2; TRBD2 matches 13 bases. This CDR3 region has 15 residues. Looked up from germline, CDR1 is SQVTM and CDR2 is ANQGSEA. V was pared by 1 base and J by 7 bases, with 3 bases of the junction left unmatched.

The rearrangement links TRBV6-1 to TRBJ2-3; unclear D gene. The CDR3 contains 12 residues. The germline CDR1 and CDR2 sequences are MNHNS and SASEGT. V shed 5 bases and J shed 4 bases, with 7 bases lying between them. This chain's CDR3 is CASSRWPDTQYF. The CDR3 region has the DNA TGTGCCAGCAGTCGCTGGCCAGATACGCAGTATTTT.

This clone was found a few times. The J gene is TRBJ2-1, the V gene TRBV11-2; no firm D call. The CDR3 consists of 11 residues. Germline V gene lookup returns CDR1 SGHAT and CDR2 FQNNGV. Trimming took 0 bases from V and 13 from J, leaving 7 bases between them. CDR3 nucleotide sequence: TGTGCCAGCAGCTTAGACTTAGTACAGTTCTTC. Translated: CASSLDLVQFF.

This chain links TRBV9 with TRBJ2-5, with 7 bases that match TRBD2. The CDR3 loop spans 16 amino acids. With 0 bases clipped from V and 5 bases from J, the junction kept 10 bases outside the gene matches. Looked up from germline, CDR1 is SGDLS and CDR2 is YYNGEE. The CDR3 here is CASSVGAGVRGETQYF. The DNA of the CDR3 is TGTGCCAGCAGCGTAGGTGCGGGAGTGCGTGGGGAGACCCAGTACTTC.

The rearrangement uses TRBV6-5 and TRBJ2-7; D is perhaps TRBD1 (6 bases). V was shortened by 0 bases and J by 6 bases, with 15 bases between the two germline ends. The CDR3 spans 15 residues. Per germline, CDR1 MNHEY and CDR2 SVGAGI. CDR3 residues: CASSYSLQGTSEQYF. CDR3 sequence (DNA): TGTGCCAGCAGTTACTCGTTACAGGGAACTTCCGAGCAGTACTTC.

The table lists this clone with a few counts. The rearrangement uses TRBV11-2 and TRBJ2-1; the match to TRBD2 covers 8 bases. Germline loops: CDR1 SGHAT, CDR2 FQNNGV. Trimming cost V 5 bases and J 2 bases; bases outside gene matches: 5. CDR3 length: 15 amino acids. The CDR3 nucleotides read TGTGCCAGCAGCCCCCTAGCGGGCGCCTACAATGAGCAGTTCTTC. Residues: CASSPLAGAYNEQFF.

This clone was seen a few times. The chain employs TRBV5-5 and TRBJ2-1, with TRBD2 matching over 7 bases. Germline V gene data show CDR1 as SGHKS and CDR2 as YYEKEE (reference sequence). Trimming cost V 2 bases and J 5 bases; bases outside gene matches: 4. The CDR3 covers 14 residues. In DNA form, the CDR3 reads TGTGCCAGCAGCTTAGCGGGGCTAAACAATGAGCAGTTCTTC. Amino acids: CASSLAGLNNEQFF. Variable domain in full (rest from reference TRBV5-5 and TRBJ2-1): DAGVTQSPTHLIKTRGQQVTLRCSPISGHKSVSWYQQVLGQGPQFIFQYYEKEERGRGNFPDRFSARQFPNYSSELNVNALLLGDSALYLCASSLAGLNNEQFFGPGTRLTVL.